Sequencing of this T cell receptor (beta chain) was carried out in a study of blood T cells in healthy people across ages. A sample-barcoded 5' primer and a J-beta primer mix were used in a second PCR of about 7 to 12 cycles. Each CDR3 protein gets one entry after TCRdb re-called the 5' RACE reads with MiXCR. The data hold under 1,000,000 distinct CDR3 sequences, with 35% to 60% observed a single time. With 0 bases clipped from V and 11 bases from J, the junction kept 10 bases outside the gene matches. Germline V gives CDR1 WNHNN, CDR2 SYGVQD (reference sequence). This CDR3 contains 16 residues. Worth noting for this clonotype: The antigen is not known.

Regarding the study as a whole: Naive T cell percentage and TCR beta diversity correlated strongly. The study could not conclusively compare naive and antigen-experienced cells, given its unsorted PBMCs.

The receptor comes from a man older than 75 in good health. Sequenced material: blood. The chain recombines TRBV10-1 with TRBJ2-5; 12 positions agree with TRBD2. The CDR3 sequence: CASSESRLAGVNEQYF. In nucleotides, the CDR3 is TGCGCCAGCAGTGAGTCCAGACTAGCGGGGGTCAATGAGCAGTACTTC.